Below are 3 T cell receptor beta chains sequenced from a single sample in a study of chemoradiotherapy in HPV16-positive cancers. Sequencing used immunoSEQ multiplex PCR; TCRdb keeps in-frame clones, though not all of them. The sample holds roughly 70,000 clones, roughly 86% seen once. Specimen: blood, collected from a patient who underwent chemoradiotherapy. The receptors here all came from a human donor with HPV-associated anogenital cancer.

J is TRBJ1-2 and V is TRBV6-5, with D possibly being TRBD1 (5 bases). The CDR3 runs 14 residues. Germline-derived CDR1 and CDR2 are MNHEY and SVGAGI. The V gene lost 6 bases and the J gene lost 4 bases, with 15 bases spanning the gap. CDR3 in amino acids: CASSRPDIPYGYTF. The DNA of the CDR3 is TGTGCCAGCAGCCGACCGGACATTCCCTATGGCTACACCTTC.

This CDR3 reads CASSQDLVLAGEATQYF. The DNA of the CDR3 is TGTGCCAGCAGCCAAGATCTCGTGCTAGCGGGAGAGGCGACCCAGTACTTC. The chain joins TRBV4-2 to TRBJ2-5, with 10 bases fitting TRBD2. Germline CDR1 is LGHNA and CDR2 is YNFKEQ. With V trimmed by 0 bases and J by 7 bases, 11 bases remained unmatched. The CDR3 is made up of 17 amino acids.

Written as DNA, the CDR3 is TGTGCCAGCAGTTACTCGGCGGGGACTAGCGGGACCGAGCAGTACTTC. The encoded protein is CASSYSAGTSGTEQYF. The chain links TRBV6-5 to TRBJ2-7; the match to TRBD2 covers 13 bases. Germline V lookup: CDR1 MNHEY, CDR2 SVGAGI. The CDR3 has 16 residues. The junction had 5 bases not matched to a gene; V was cut back by 0 bases and J by 6 bases.